This passage covers 5 T cell receptor beta chains from one sample sequenced in a study of blood T cell repertoires in COVID-19. Generated by immunoSEQ multiplex PCR, the TCRdb table keeps only in-frame clones and is missing some. The table records about 190,000 clones, roughly 78% of them present only once. The sample taken for sequencing was peripheral blood. The source is a woman of 80 years or more with active or convalescent COVID-19.

The gene calls are TRBV30 and TRBJ2-3; no definite D call. The CDR3 is made up of 12 amino acids. Trimming took off 0 bases at V and 6 bases at J, with 7 bases between the two ends. From germline, CDR1 is GTSNPN and CDR2 SVGIG (reference sequence). CDR3 in DNA: TGTGCCTGGAGTGTGGGCCCGGATACGCAGTATTTT. Protein sequence: CAWSVGPDTQYF. The full variable domain, its missing parts supplied by reference TRBV30 and TRBJ2-3, is SQTIHQWPATLVQPVGSPLSLECTVEGTSNPNLYWYRQAAGRGLQLLFYSVGIGQISSEVPQNLSASRPQDRQFILSSKKLLLSDSGFYLCAWSVGPDTQYFGPGTRLTVL.

This chain links TRBV25-1 with TRBJ1-1; 7 bases align to TRBD1. The germline V gene has CDR1 MGHDK and CDR2 SYGVNS. CDR3 length: 14 amino acids. J lost 6 bases, V lost 6 bases, and 10 bases had no gene match. Here the CDR3 reads CASSLDRDSAEAFF. The CDR3 nucleotides are TGTGCCAGCAGCCTTGACAGGGACTCCGCTGAAGCTTTCTTT. Together with reference TRBV25-1 and TRBJ1-1, the CDR3 gives the full variable domain: EADIYQTPRYLVIGTGKKITLECSQTMGHDKMYWYQQDPGMELHLIHYSYGVNSTEKGDLSSESTVSRIRTEHFPLTLESARPSHTSQYLCASSLDRDSAEAFFGQGTRLTVV.

The rearrangement links TRBV28 to TRBJ1-2; 11 bases fit TRBD1. Germline CDR1 MDHEN, CDR2 SYDVKM. This CDR3 region has 17 residues. Trimming at V came to 5 bases and at J to 2 bases, leaving 10 bases not matched to a gene. This chain's CDR3 is CASSGNLGTGGNYGYTF. Here the CDR3 DNA reads TGTGCCAGCAGTGGCAACCTTGGGACAGGGGGGAACTATGGCTACACCTTC.

The chain has TRBV19 and TRBJ1-1; D not certain. V lost 8 bases and J 5 bases, leaving 15 bases between the germline ends. Per the germline V gene, CDR1 is LNHDA and CDR2 is SQIVND (reference sequence). The CDR3 loop spans 13 amino acids. The CDR3 nucleotides read TGTGCCAGTGAGCAGCGGAGCGGGACTGAAGCTTTCTTT. Protein: CASEQRSGTEAFF.

The J gene is TRBJ2-3, the V gene TRBV7-2; TRBD2 agrees at 12 bases. The ends lost 0 bases at V and 3 bases at J; junction bases unmatched: 10. This CDR3 spans 19 amino acids. The germline V gene encodes CDR1 SGHTA and CDR2 FQGNSA. DNA of the CDR3: TGTGCCAGCAGCTTAGCGCTAGGGCTAGCGGGGGGGCGAACAGATACGCAGTATTTT. Its translation: CASSLALGLAGGRTDTQYF.